These 3 T cell receptor beta chains came from one sample sequenced in a study of T cells after yellow fever vaccination. Using its own MiXCR run on the 5' RACE reads, TCRdb lists one record per CDR3 protein. The profile shows hundreds of thousands of distinct CDR3 sequences, approximately 10% of them singletons. This specimen was CD4+ T cells sorted from PBMCs, taken 5 days after the yellow fever booster vaccination. Receptors were obtained from a man between 18 and 29 years old who received the YFV17D yellow fever vaccine.

This clonotype was counted a few times. The chain links TRBV5-1 to TRBJ2-7; no firm D call. Trimming stripped 7 bases from V and 0 bases from J, with 14 bases between. Germline CDR1 SGHRS, CDR2 YFSETQ. CDR3 size: 14 residues. CDR3 region: CASRADVPSYEQYV. The CDR3 coding sequence is TGCGCCAGCCGTGCGGACGTACCCTCCTACGAGCAGTACGTC.

This clonotype was seen a few times. This chain connects TRBV7-9 to TRBJ1-1; D is uncertain. In germline, CDR1 is SEHNR, CDR2 FQNEAQ (reference sequence). Trimming pared 2 bases from V and 3 bases from J, leaving 13 bases between. The CDR3 length is 15 residues. In DNA, the CDR3 is TGTGCCAGCAGCTTACACGCGCTCCGGGACACTGAAGCTTTCTTT. As protein: CASSLHALRDTEAFF.

The sample holds many counts of this clonotype. The chain uses TRBV5-1 and TRBJ1-2; TRBD1 is a possible D gene (6 bases). The V and J ends lost 4 bases and 5 bases respectively, with 9 bases between them. Germline assignment: CDR1 SGHRS and CDR2 YFSETQ. The CDR3 is 12 amino acids. CDR3 nucleotides: TGCGCCAGCAGCCGGACAGAGTATGGCTACACCTTC. Its protein product is CASSRTEYGYTF.